This TCR beta chain was captured by sequencing in a study of blood T cell repertoires in COVID-19 (dated by TCRdb to about 2020). About the study as a whole: Collaborator samples came from the United States, Italy and Spain and covered acute and convalescent phases of COVID-19. The repertoires were released in a freely available public database meant as a resource for research on the immune response to SARS-CoV-2. Where HLA class I and class II types were available, the types were taken from metadata supplied by the sample provider, not from assay-based typing. The dataset comprised deeply sampled blood TCRbeta repertoires from subjects exposed to, actively infected with, or recovered from COVID-19. A de-identified subject ID, COVID-19 status, age in years and sex were almost always included in the sample metadata. Samples came from the ongoing ImmuneRACE study (first 160 participants) plus 1,254 subjects from 6 global collaborators. The material from the prospective study consisted of cDNA or gDNA derived from T cells, B-cell-depleted T cells, or PBMCs. The investigation overall reported the following: The quantity of clinical and demographic metadata differed by source and by participant and was supplied without curation.

TCRbeta CDR3 regions were amplified from genomic DNA by means of the immunoSEQ Assay, a bias-controlled multiplex PCR. As for how the authors treated the data: Within the assay, amplification of reference gene primers was used to estimate how many nucleated cells each sample contained. To quantify the absolute abundance of each unique TCRbeta CDR3 rearrangement, sequence reads were collapsed and filtered. Productive Simpson clonality was computed per sample as the square root of Simpson's diversity index over productive rearrangements. What TCRdb holds here is the immuneACCESS table cut down to in-frame rearrangements. Part of the clones is not present; checked against another copy, under half of the missing clones reflect an unresolved V gene, and the others are unexplained. Clone size and the V and J calls come from that table; the DNA yielded D and trimming. Present in this sample are just over 250,000 clones, more than 75% of which were seen just once. The ten largest make up less than 3% of the sample.

Whole blood was collected in K2EDTA tubes by collaborating institutions according to the institutions' own protocols. Collaborator samples were shipped for TCRbeta analysis as frozen whole blood, isolated PBMCs, or DNA extracted from either sample type. As concerns this clone: Its antigen is currently not known. No clone much larger than this one lies a single base away; base qualities are absent.

The CDR3 has 17 amino acids, counting the end cysteine and phenylalanine. The CDR3 DNA has 51 bases and is translated from base 1. V trim: 4 bases; J trim: 2 bases; unmatched bases: 14. Taken from the germline V gene, the CDR1 and CDR2 loops are SGDLS and YYNGEE. The rearranged chain carries TRBV9 and TRBJ1-1; a stretch of 7 junction bases matches TRBD1. The source material was peripheral blood. This sequence was found in a woman aged 50 to 65 with acute or convalescent COVID-19. At the DNA level, the sequence is TGTGCCAGCAGCTATTACCCACCGGGACAGATAAACACTGAAGCTTTCTTT. This sequence encodes CASSYYPPGQINTEAFF.